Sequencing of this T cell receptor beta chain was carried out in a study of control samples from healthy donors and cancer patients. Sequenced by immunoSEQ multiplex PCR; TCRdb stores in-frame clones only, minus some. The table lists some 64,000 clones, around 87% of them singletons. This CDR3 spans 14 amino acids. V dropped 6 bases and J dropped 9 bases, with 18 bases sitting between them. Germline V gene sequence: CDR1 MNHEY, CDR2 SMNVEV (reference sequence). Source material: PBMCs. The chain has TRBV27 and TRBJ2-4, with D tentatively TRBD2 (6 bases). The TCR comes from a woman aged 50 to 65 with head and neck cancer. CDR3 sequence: CASSTLGGLGIQYF. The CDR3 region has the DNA TGTGCCAGCAGCACTTTGGGGGGTCTCGGCATTCAGTACTTC.